Listed here are 25 T cell receptor beta chains from one sample, sequenced in a study of T-cell reconstitution after alpha-beta-depleted transplantation in children. Unique molecular identifiers featured in how the TCRbeta library was prepared. TCRdb re-called the PCR reads with MiXCR, one entry per CDR3 protein. The repertoire has 700,000 or so distinct CDR3 sequences, roughly 13% of them found once; the top ten carry 0.75% to 0.85%. The sequencing used PBMCs, collected before TCRalphabeta/CD19-depleted stem cell transplant. These receptors all come from a girl aged 2 to 9 with congenital amegakaryocytic thrombocytopenia, due to receive a stem cell transplant.

This clonotype has more than one count but fewer than ten. This chain uses TRBV7-2 with TRBJ2-1, with a tentative D call TRBD2 (5 bases). Germline CDR1 and CDR2: SGHTA and FQGNSA. The CDR3 loop spans 13 amino acids. V shed 2 bases and J shed 8 bases, with 10 bases lying between them. The CDR3 loop reads CASSLQLRDEQFF. In nucleotides, the CDR3 is TGTGCCAGCAGCTTACAGTTGAGGGATGAGCAGTTCTTC.

This clonotype was found many times. CDR3 amino acids: CASSLDESYEQYF. In nucleotides, the CDR3 is TGCGCCAGCAGCTTGGATGAGTCCTACGAGCAGTACTTC. The V call is TRBV5-1, the J call TRBJ2-7; D remains unclear. V was cut by 0 bases and J by 1 base, with 5 bases left in between. This CDR3 comprises 13 residues. The germline V gene encodes CDR1 SGHRS and CDR2 YFSETQ.

This clonotype appeared a few times. The DNA for the CDR3 is TGTGCCAGCAGCTTAACTAGCGGGAGTGAACCCGGGGAGCTGTTTTTT. Its translation is CASSLTSGSEPGELFF. The V gene is TRBV7-3, the J gene TRBJ2-2, with TRBD2 matching over 9 bases. V shed 0 bases, J shed 6 bases, and the junction held 5 bases outside the gene matches. CDR1 is SGHTA, CDR2 FQGTGA, per germline. This CDR3 contains 16 residues.

The chain joins TRBV11-2 to TRBJ2-7; TRBD2 aligns across 12 bases. Trimming at V came to 0 bases and at J to 6 bases, leaving 3 bases not matched to a gene. The CDR3 is 15 residues long. CDR1 and CDR2 from the germline V gene are SGHAT and FQNNGV. Here the CDR3 DNA reads TGTGCCAGCAGCTTAGATCCTAGCGGGAGGGTCGAGCAGTACTTC. It encodes CASSLDPSGRVEQYF.

In this sample, this clonotype turned up a few times. The chain uses TRBV10-3 and TRBJ2-7, with D perhaps matching TRBD1 or TRBD2 (5 bases each). This CDR3 region has 13 residues. The ends were cut back, 6 bases at V and 3 bases at J, with 12 bases in the middle. Germline V gene sequence: CDR1 ENHRY, CDR2 SYGVKD. CDR3 residues: CAIRNRDGYEQYF. The CDR3 DNA follows: TGTGCCATCAGGAACCGGGACGGCTACGAGCAGTACTTC.

The V call is TRBV30, the J call TRBJ2-5; 7 bases are shared with TRBD2. CDR1 and CDR2 (germline): GTSNPN, SVGIG (reference sequence). The V gene end was trimmed by 0 bases and the J gene end by 7 bases; junction bases not matched to a gene: 8. CDR3 length: 14 amino acids. The CDR3 coding sequence is TGTGCCTGGAGTGTAAAGGGACTACGGGGGACCCAGTACTTC. It encodes CAWSVKGLRGTQYF.

The chain carries TRBV5-1 and TRBJ1-2; D is possibly TRBD1 (5 bases). The germline V gene encodes CDR1 SGHRS and CDR2 YFSETQ. V was shortened by 1 base and J by 2 bases, with 12 bases between the two germline ends. This CDR3 has 15 amino acids. The CDR3 spells CASSLSGGSNYGYTF. The CDR3 DNA sequence: TGCGCCAGCAGCTTGTCCGGGGGATCGAACTATGGCTACACCTTC.

Concerning this clonotype: This clone may be a read error of a much larger clone one base away. The J gene is TRBJ2-2, the V gene TRBV24-1; 10 bases line up with TRBD1. Germline CDR1 reads KGHDR; CDR2 reads SFDVKD. The CDR3 contains 16 residues. The CDR3 region is CATSDPGTGVTGELLF. The CDR3 nucleotides are TGTGCCACCAGTGATCCCGGGACAGGGGTTACCGGGGAGCTGTTATTT.

This clonotype was observed a few times. The V call is TRBV3-1, the J call TRBJ1-1, with D unresolved. V shed 5 bases and J shed 4 bases, with 11 bases lying between them. The CDR3 has 13 amino acids. Germline CDR1 reads LGHDT; CDR2 reads YNNKEL (reference sequence). Written as DNA, the CDR3 is TGTGCCAGCAGCGTGCCTTCGTCCACTGAAGCTTTCTTT. Encoded protein: CASSVPSSTEAFF.

This clonotype was observed at least ten times. Compared with germline, one end of the junction differs, possibly owing to a read error. This chain uses TRBV5-1 with TRBJ2-1; 8 bases are shared with TRBD2. CDR3 length equals 13 residues. The germline CDR1 and CDR2 sequences are SGHRS and YFSETQ. The CDR3 is CASSGSSYNEQFF. The DNA for the CDR3 is TGTGCCAGCAGCGGGAGCTCCTACAATGAGCAGTTCTTC.

This clonotype has only a few counts. This chain uses TRBV5-1 with TRBJ2-1; D possibly uses TRBD1 or TRBD2 (6 bases each). The germline CDR1 and CDR2 sequences are SGHRS and YFSETQ. This CDR3 contains 14 residues. V lost 2 bases and J 7 bases, leaving 13 bases between the germline ends. CDR3 protein: CASSLAQGRNEQFF. The CDR3 DNA is TGCGCCAGCAGCTTAGCGCAGGGGAGGAATGAGCAGTTCTTC. The complete variable domain, with remaining parts taken from reference TRBV5-1 and TRBJ2-1, reads KAGVTQTPRYLIKTRGQQVTLSCSPISGHRSVSWYQQTPGQGLQFLFEYFSETQRNKGNFPGRFSGRQFSNSRSEMNVSTLELGDSALYLCASSLAQGRNEQFFGPGTRLTVL.

The sample holds many counts of this clonotype. This rearrangement joins TRBV20-1 to TRBJ1-2; possible D gene TRBD1, 6 bases. Trimming pared 0 bases from V and 2 bases from J, leaving 16 bases between. Germline CDR1 reads DFQATT; CDR2 reads SNEGSKA (reference sequence). The CDR3 covers 16 residues. This CDR3 reads CSARDSGAIRNYGYTF. CDR3 coding DNA: TGCAGTGCTAGAGATTCGGGGGCGATCAGGAACTATGGCTACACCTTC.

Many counts were recorded for this clonotype. The chain links TRBV6-6 to TRBJ2-5; D is perhaps TRBD1 or TRBD2 (5 bases each). The CDR3 spans 13 residues. Trimming took 10 bases from V and 5 from J, leaving 17 bases between them. CDR1 is MNHNY, CDR2 SVGAGI, per germline (reference sequence). DNA of the CDR3: TGTGCCACGGGGCGGGTGCTAGAGGAGACCCAGTACTTC. Translating it yields CATGRVLEETQYF.

The table lists this clonotype with many counts. The genes are TRBV25-1 and TRBJ2-1, with 12 bases matching TRBD2. The CDR3 is made up of 15 amino acids. The J segment lost 3 bases and the V segment lost 5 bases, leaving 2 bases of the junction unmatched. Germline assignment: CDR1 MGHDK and CDR2 SYGVNS. The CDR3 nucleotides are TGTGCCAGCAGTAAGACTAGCGGGAGCTACAATGAGCAGTTCTTC. It encodes CASSKTSGSYNEQFF.

Many counts were recorded for this clonotype. The J gene is TRBJ1-4, the V gene TRBV5-1; D remains ambiguous. The CDR3 is 15 residues long. Germline CDR1 is SGHRS and CDR2 is YFSETQ. V lost 3 bases, J lost 3 bases, and 12 bases lay in between. The CDR3 sequence: CASSSRASANEKLFF. The CDR3 coding sequence is TGCGCCAGCAGCTCGAGGGCATCAGCTAATGAAAAACTGTTTTTT.

This clonotype was counted ten times or more. The chain combines TRBV5-1 with TRBJ1-2; weak D call: TRBD1 (6 bases). Germline assignment: CDR1 SGHRS and CDR2 YFSETQ. There are 14 residues in the CDR3. The V end was cut by 0 bases, the J end by 8 bases, with 14 bases between. The CDR3 loop reads CASSLAQGPPGYTF. Here the CDR3 DNA reads TGCGCCAGCAGCTTGGCACAGGGACCCCCCGGCTACACCTTC.

This clonotype appeared a few times. The chain joins TRBV14 to TRBJ2-7; a weak D match, TRBD2 (5 bases). In germline, CDR1 is SGHDN, CDR2 FVKESK. This CDR3 region has 13 residues. V was pared by 7 bases and J by 7 bases, with 17 bases between. In nucleotides, the CDR3 is TGTGCCAGCAACCTTGGACGGGGAAGGGAGCAGTACTTC. It yields the protein CASNLGRGREQYF. The full variable domain, in which reference TRBV14 and TRBJ2-7 provide the parts outside the CDR3, is EAGVTQFPSHSVIEKGQTVTLRCDPISGHDNLYWYRRVMGKEIKFLLHFVKESKQDESGMPNNRFLAERTGGTYSTLKVQPAELEDSGVYFCASNLGRGREQYFGPGTRLTVT.

This rearrangement joins TRBV11-2 to TRBJ1-1; no reliable D call. This CDR3 is 11 amino acids long. CDR1 and CDR2 (germline): SGHAT, FQNNGV. The germline V and J ends were trimmed by 2 bases and 6 bases, with 4 bases remaining between them. The CDR3 bases are TGTGCCAGCAGCTTATCCTCTGAAGCTTTCTTT. Translation gives CASSLSSEAFF.

This clonotype was found a few times. In DNA, the CDR3 is TGCAGCGTTGGAGGGAATTTTATGAACACTGAAGCTTTCTTT. It yields the protein CSVGGNFMNTEAFF. This chain joins TRBV29-1 and TRBJ1-1, with unresolved D. Germline CDR1 is SQVTM and CDR2 is ANQGSEA. V was trimmed by 4 bases and J by 0 bases, leaving 12 bases between them. This CDR3 spans 14 amino acids.

The V call is TRBV7-9, the J call TRBJ2-5, with TRBD2 as a possible D gene (5 bases). V was pared by 1 base and J by 4 bases, with 16 bases between. This CDR3 spans 16 amino acids. The germline V gene has CDR1 SEHNR and CDR2 FQNEAQ (reference sequence). The CDR3 reads CASSLESYGERETQYF. The CDR3 DNA is TGTGCCAGCAGCTTAGAGTCCTACGGGGAGCGAGAGACCCAGTACTTC.

This clonotype was seen many times. The rearrangement joins TRBV9 to TRBJ2-1; maybe TRBD2 (5 bases). The CDR3 length is 16 residues. From germline, CDR1 is SGDLS and CDR2 YYNGEE. V was pared by 4 bases and J by 5 bases, with 19 bases between. The CDR3 sequence: CASSPTGNSRHNEQFF. As DNA, the CDR3 is TGTGCCAGCAGCCCCACGGGGAATAGCCGGCACAATGAGCAGTTCTTC. Supplemented by reference TRBV9 and TRBJ2-1, the full variable domain reads DSGVTQTPKHLITATGQRVTLRCSPRSGDLSVYWYQQSLDQGLQFLIQYYNGEERAKGNILERFSAQQFPDLHSELNLSSLELGDSALYFCASSPTGNSRHNEQFFGPGTRLTVL.

This clonotype occurred a few times. This chain uses TRBV15 with TRBJ2-1, with 10 bases fitting TRBD2. V gave up 0 bases and J gave up 9 bases; unmatched junction bases: 5. CDR1 LNHNV and CDR2 YYDKDF come from the germline V gene (reference sequence). The CDR3 extends over 15 amino acids. CDR3 sequence reads: CATSRDASGRGEQFF. The CDR3 DNA reads as TGTGCCACCAGCAGAGATGCTAGCGGGAGAGGTGAGCAGTTCTTC.

This chain joins TRBV25-1 and TRBJ1-1; 9 bases agree with TRBD1. The CDR3 length is 15 residues. Germline V gene lookup returns CDR1 MGHDK and CDR2 SYGVNS. V lost 8 bases and J lost 6; bases outside the gene matches: 13. In DNA, the CDR3 is TGTGCCAGCCACCCCGACGGGACAGGGAGACCTGAAGCTTTCTTT. It translates to CASHPDGTGRPEAFF. Based on the CDR3 plus reference TRBV25-1 and TRBJ1-1, the full variable domain is EADIYQTPRYLVIGTGKKITLECSQTMGHDKMYWYQQDPGMELHLIHYSYGVNSTEKGDLSSESTVSRIRTEHFPLTLESARPSHTSQYLCASHPDGTGRPEAFFGQGTRLTVV.

A few counts support this clonotype. The chain uses TRBV12-3 or TRBV12-4 and TRBJ2-2; no clear D gene. Deletions cut 3 bases from V and 6 bases from J, with 20 bases between. The CDR3 consists of 17 residues. DNA of the CDR3: TGTGCCAGCAGTTTCTTTTTGGTTCAGTACCATCCCGGGGAGCTGTTTTTT. Its translation is CASSFFLVQYHPGELFF.

V is TRBV3-1 and J is TRBJ2-1; 7 nucleotides line up with TRBD2. This CDR3 spans 13 amino acids. The germline CDR1 and CDR2 sequences are LGHDT and YNNKEL (reference sequence). V was clipped by 0 bases and J by 9 bases; unmatched bases: 2. The CDR3 DNA reads TGTGCCAGCAGCCAAGATGGGGGGGGTGAGCAGTTCTTC. Its protein is CASSQDGGGEQFF.